This T cell receptor beta chain came from a study of T cells in Graves' hyperthyroidism and ophthalmopathy. The J segment lost 5 bases and the V segment lost 0 bases, leaving 3 bases of the junction unmatched. This CDR3 comprises 15 residues. Per germline, CDR1 SGHRS and CDR2 YFSETQ. RNA transcripts yielded amplified TCR beta CDR3 regions. Primed by the HTBI set, a first-round RT-PCR was run on the TCR CDR3. In TCRdb, the multiplex PCR reads were re-called with MiXCR into one record per CDR3 protein. This sample has hundreds of thousands of distinct CDR3 sequences, with roughly a third found just once.

Material for sequencing was blood. This sequence joins TRBV5-1 and TRBJ2-7, with TRBD2 matching over 12 bases. The source is a woman aged 40-49 years with Graves' hyperthyroidism. CDR3 nucleotides: TGCGCCAGCAGCTTGGGACTAGCGGGAGCCCACGAGCAGTACTTC. The encoded protein is CASSLGLAGAHEQYF.